This paragraph covers one T cell receptor beta chain sequence. Original analysis: Cell counts per sample came from amplifying reference gene primers. Sequencing used immunoSEQ multiplex PCR; TCRdb keeps in-frame clones, though not all of them. The D gene and trimming were derived from the DNA, and the V and J assignments and clone size from that table. This table holds tens of thousands of clones, 90% found once. This sample was included in a study of blood T cell repertoires in COVID-19. This CDR3 is 14 amino acids long. V dropped 6 bases and J dropped 8 bases, with 16 bases sitting between them. Per germline, CDR1 SGHTA and CDR2 FQGNSA.

V gene TRBV7-2 combines with J gene TRBJ2-2; TRBD1 is a possible D gene (6 bases). This TCR came from a man in his fifties with acute or convalescent COVID-19. The sample comprised peripheral blood. DNA for the CDR3: TGTGCCAGCAGACACAGGGTCGAGGGGGGGGAGCTGTTTTTT. Translated: CASRHRVEGGELFF.